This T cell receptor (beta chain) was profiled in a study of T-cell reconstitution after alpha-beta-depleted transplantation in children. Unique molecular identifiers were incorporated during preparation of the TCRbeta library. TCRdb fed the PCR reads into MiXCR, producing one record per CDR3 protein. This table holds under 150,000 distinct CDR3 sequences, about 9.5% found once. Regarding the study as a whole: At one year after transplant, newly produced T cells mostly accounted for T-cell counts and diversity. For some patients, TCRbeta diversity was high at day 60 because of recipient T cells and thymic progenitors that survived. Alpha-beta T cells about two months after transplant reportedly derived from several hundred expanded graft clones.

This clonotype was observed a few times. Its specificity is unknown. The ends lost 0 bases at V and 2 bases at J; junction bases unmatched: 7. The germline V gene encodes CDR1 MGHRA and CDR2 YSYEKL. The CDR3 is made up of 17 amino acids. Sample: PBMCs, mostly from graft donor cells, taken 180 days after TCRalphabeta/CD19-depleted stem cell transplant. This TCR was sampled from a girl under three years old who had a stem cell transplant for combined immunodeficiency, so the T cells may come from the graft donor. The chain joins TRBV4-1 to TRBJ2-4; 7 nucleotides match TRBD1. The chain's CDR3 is CASSQETPGQTKNIQYF. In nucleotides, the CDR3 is TGCGCCAGCAGCCAAGAAACTCCGGGACAGACCAAAAACATTCAGTACTTC.